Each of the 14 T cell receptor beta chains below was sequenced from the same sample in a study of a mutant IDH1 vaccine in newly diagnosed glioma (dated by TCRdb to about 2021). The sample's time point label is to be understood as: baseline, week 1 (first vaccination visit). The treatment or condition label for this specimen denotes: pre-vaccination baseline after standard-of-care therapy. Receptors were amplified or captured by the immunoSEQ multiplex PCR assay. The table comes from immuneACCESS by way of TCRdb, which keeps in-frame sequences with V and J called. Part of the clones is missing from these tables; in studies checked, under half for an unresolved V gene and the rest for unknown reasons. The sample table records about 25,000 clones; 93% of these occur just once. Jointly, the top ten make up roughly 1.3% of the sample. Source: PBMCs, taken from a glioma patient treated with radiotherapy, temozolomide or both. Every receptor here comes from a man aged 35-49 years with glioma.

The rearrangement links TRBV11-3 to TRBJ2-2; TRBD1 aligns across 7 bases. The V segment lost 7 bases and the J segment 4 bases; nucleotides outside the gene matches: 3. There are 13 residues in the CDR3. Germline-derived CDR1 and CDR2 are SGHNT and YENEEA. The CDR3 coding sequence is TGTGCCAGCAAAAGGGGGCTCACCGGGGAGCTGTTTTTT. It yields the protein CASKRGLTGELFF.

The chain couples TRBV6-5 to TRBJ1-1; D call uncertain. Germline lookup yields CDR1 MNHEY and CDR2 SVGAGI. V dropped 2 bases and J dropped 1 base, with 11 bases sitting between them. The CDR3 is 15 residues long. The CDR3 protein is CASSYTAGPNTEAFF. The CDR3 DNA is TGTGCCAGCAGTTACACCGCAGGTCCGAACACTGAAGCTTTCTTT.

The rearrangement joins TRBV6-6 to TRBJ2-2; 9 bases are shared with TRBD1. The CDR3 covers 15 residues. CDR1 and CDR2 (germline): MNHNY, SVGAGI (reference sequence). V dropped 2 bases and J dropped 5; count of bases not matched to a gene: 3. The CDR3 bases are TGTGCCAGCAGTTACGGGACAGGGAGGACCGGGGAGCTGTTTTTT. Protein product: CASSYGTGRTGELFF.

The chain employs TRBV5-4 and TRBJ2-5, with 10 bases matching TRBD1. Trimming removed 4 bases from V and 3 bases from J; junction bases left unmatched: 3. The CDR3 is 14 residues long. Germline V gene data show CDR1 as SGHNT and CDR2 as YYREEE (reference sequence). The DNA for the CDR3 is TGTGCCAGCAGCGGAGGGACAGGGGAAGAGACCCAGTACTTC. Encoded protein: CASSGGTGEETQYF.

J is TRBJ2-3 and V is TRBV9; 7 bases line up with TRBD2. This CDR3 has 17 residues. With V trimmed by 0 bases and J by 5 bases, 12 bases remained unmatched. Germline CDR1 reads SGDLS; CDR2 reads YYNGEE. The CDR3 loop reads CASSVGASGGTGDTQYF. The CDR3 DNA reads TGTGCCAGCAGCGTAGGGGCTAGCGGCGGCACCGGAGATACGCAGTATTTT.

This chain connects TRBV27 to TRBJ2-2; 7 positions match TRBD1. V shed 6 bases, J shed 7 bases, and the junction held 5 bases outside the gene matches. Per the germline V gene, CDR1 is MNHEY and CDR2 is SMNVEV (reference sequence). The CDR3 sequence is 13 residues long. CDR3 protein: CASSPQGFGELFF. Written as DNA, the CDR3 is TGTGCCAGCAGCCCACAGGGGTTCGGGGAGCTGTTTTTT.

As DNA, the CDR3 is TGTGCCAGGTTTTCTGGGAGCACTGAAGCTTTCTTT. Translation: CARFSGSTEAFF. The chain uses TRBV10-3 and TRBJ1-1; D gene uncertain. CDR1 and CDR2 from the germline V gene are ENHRY and SYGVKD. The ends were cut back, 10 bases at V and 4 bases at J, with 13 bases in the middle. This CDR3 contains 12 residues.

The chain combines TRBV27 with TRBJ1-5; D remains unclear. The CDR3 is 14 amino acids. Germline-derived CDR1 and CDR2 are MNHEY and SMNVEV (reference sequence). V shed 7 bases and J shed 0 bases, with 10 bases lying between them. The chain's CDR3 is CASKDTNSNQPQHF. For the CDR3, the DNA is TGTGCCAGCAAAGACACTAATAGCAATCAGCCCCAGCATTTT.

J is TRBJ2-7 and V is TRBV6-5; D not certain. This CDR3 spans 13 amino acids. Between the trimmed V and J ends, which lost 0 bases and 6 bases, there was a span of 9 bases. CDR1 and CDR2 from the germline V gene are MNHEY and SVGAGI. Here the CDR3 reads CASSYSEGLEQYF. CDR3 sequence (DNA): TGTGCCAGCAGTTACTCAGAAGGGCTCGAGCAGTACTTC.

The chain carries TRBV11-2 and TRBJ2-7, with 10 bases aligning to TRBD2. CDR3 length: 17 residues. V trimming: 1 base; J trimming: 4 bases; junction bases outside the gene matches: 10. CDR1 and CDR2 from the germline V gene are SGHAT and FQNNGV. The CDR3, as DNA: TGTGCCAGCAGCTTAGCCCCCACGGGTAGCGGGGGGTACGAGCAGTACTTC. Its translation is CASSLAPTGSGGYEQYF.

The CDR3 DNA follows: TGCGCCAGCAGCTTCGTCATCCCGGCTACCCACTATGGCTACACCTTC. Translated: CASSFVIPATHYGYTF. The V gene is TRBV5-1, the J gene TRBJ1-2; D unclear. With 2 bases removed from V and 3 bases from J, the gap between germline ends came to 17 bases. Germline CDR1 SGHRS, CDR2 YFSETQ. The length of the CDR3 is 16 residues.

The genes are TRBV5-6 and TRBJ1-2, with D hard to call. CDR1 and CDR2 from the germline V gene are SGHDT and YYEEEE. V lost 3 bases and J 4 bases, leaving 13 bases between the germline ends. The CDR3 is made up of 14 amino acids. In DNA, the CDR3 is TGTGCCAGCAGCTCCGGCGGAAGTCCCTATGGCTACACCTTC. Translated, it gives CASSSGGSPYGYTF.

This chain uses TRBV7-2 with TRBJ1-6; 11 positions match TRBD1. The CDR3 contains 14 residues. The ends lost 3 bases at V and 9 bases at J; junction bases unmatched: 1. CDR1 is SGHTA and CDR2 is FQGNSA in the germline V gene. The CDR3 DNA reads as TGTGCCAGCAGCTTTGGGACAGGGGGTTCACCCCTCCACTTT. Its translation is CASSFGTGGSPLHF.

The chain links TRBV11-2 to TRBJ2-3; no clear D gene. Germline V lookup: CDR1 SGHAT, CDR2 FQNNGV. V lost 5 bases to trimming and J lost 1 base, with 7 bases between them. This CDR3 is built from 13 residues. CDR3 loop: CASSISRTDTQYF. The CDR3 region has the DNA TGTGCCAGCAGCATCAGCCGCACAGATACGCAGTATTTT.